This TCR beta chain derives from a study of blood T cells in healthy people across ages. Overall study findings and caveats: Higher naive T cell percentage went strongly together with higher TCR beta diversity.

A remark on this clonotype: Its antigen is undetermined. A junction end diverges from the germline sequence, so it may reflect a read error.

CDR1 is SQVTM and CDR2 is ANQGSEA in the germline V gene. The CDR3 contains 16 residues. A J-beta primer mix and a sample-barcoded 5' primer were used in a second PCR of about 6 to 12 cycles. Every cDNA molecule bore a tag from a template-switch adaptor containing 12 random nucleotides. TCRdb re-called the 5' RACE reads with MiXCR, one entry per CDR3 protein. The profile shows fewer than 800,000 distinct CDR3 sequences, 21% of them singletons. This TCR was sampled from an older man in good health. Sequenced sample: blood. This sequence joins TRBV29-1 and TRBJ2-3, with D possibly being TRBD2 (6 bases). This CDR3 is CRVAGLTSKSTDTQYF. DNA for the CDR3: TGCCGCGTTGCGGGTCTGACTAGTAAATCCACAGATACGCAGTATTTT.